The entry below gives a single TCR beta chain sequence along with its context. The antigen is undetermined. The data originate from a study of shared clonotypes between healthy human individuals. The study's findings and limits: When compared with the clonotypes that were shared by all four sorted-subset donors, the non-shared clonotypes turned out to have lower generation probabilities.

Profiling relied on immunoSEQ multiplex PCR, and the TCRdb table lists in-frame clones only, not all of them. The table includes over a million clones, 98% to 99% detected once. V gave up 6 bases and J gave up 6 bases; unmatched junction bases: 10. The CDR3 contains 14 residues. Germline-derived CDR1 and CDR2 are MNHNY and SVGAGI (reference sequence). Sequences were obtained from naive CD4+ T cells sorted from blood. Regarding subset: CD45RA+ positively selected. This rearrangement joins TRBV6-6 to TRBJ2-7; TRBD1 agrees at 8 bases. The clonotype comes from a man younger than 40 in good health. The CDR3 sequence is CASSPDRASGEQYF. CDR3 nucleotides: TGTGCCAGCAGCCCGGACAGGGCCAGTGGCGAGCAGTACTTC.